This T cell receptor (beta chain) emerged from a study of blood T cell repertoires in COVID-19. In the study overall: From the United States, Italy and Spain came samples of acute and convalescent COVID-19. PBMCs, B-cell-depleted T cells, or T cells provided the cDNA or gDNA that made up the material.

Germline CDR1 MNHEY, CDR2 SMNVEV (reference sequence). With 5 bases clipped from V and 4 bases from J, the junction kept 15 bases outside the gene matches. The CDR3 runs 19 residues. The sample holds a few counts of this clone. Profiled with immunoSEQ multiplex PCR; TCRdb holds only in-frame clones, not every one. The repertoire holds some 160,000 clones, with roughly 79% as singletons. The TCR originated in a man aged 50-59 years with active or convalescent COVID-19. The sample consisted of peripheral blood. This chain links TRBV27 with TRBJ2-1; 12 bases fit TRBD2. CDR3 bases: TGTGCCAGCAGTCCTCGACTAGCGGGAGTTCGCGGTTTTTACAATGAGCAGTTCTTC. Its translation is CASSPRLAGVRGFYNEQFF.